A selection of T cell receptor beta chains follows, all from one sample in a study of post-analysis software for immune sequencing data. Each CDR3 protein is one row after TCRdb ran MiXCR on the PCR reads. The top ten clones hold just under 5% of a sample with fewer than 850,000 distinct CDR3 sequences, 35% to 55% of them seen once. Sequenced: blood. These receptors all stem from a girl aged 10 to 17 with multiple sclerosis. Each CDR3 is given with its conserved first and last residue. D genes are given only for firm matches. A clone size is listed for some rows: how often the clone was seen (once, few, many), or a class if it is expanded.

abundance: -; j_gene: TRBJ2-7; v_gene: TRBV20-1; d_gene: TRBD2; len: 16; CDR3aa: CSAISGTSGRGYEQYF; CDR3nt: TGCAGTGCTATCTCCGGGACTAGCGGGCGTGGCTACGAGCAGTACTTC
abundance: few; j_gene: TRBJ2-1; v_gene: TRBV12-3/TRBV12-4; d_gene: -; len: 10; CDR3aa: CASSNYEQFF; CDR3nt: TGTGCCAGCAGCAATTATGAGCAGTTCTTC
abundance: -; j_gene: TRBJ2-7; v_gene: TRBV4-2; d_gene: -; len: 15; CDR3aa: CASNQEEALNYEQYF; CDR3nt: TGTGCCAGCAACCAAGAGGAGGCACTGAACTACGAGCAGTACTTC
abundance: -; j_gene: TRBJ2-5; v_gene: TRBV6-2/TRBV6-3; d_gene: TRBD1; len: 14; CDR3aa: CASSDGQVQETQYF; CDR3nt: TGTGCCAGCAGCGACGGACAGGTCCAAGAGACCCAGTACTTC
abundance: few; j_gene: TRBJ2-5; v_gene: TRBV4-2; d_gene: -; len: 13; CDR3aa: CASQGTERETQYF; CDR3nt: TGTGCCAGCCAGGGGACGGAGCGGGAGACCCAGTACTTC
abundance: -; j_gene: TRBJ2-7; v_gene: TRBV20-1; d_gene: -; len: 12; CDR3aa: CSARDFHYEQYF; CDR3nt: TGCAGTGCTAGGGACTTTCACTACGAGCAGTACTTC
abundance: few; j_gene: TRBJ2-7; v_gene: TRBV6-5; d_gene: -; len: 15; CDR3aa: CASSYTAGSSYEQYF; CDR3nt: TGTGCCAGCAGTTACACCGCGGGGAGCTCCTACGAGCAGTACTTC
abundance: -; j_gene: TRBJ2-2; v_gene: TRBV15; d_gene: TRBD2; len: 16; CDR3aa: CATNTGTSDPGGELFF; CDR3nt: TGTGCCACCAACACCGGGACTAGCGACCCTGGCGGGGAGCTGTTTTTT
abundance: -; j_gene: TRBJ1-5; v_gene: TRBV6-1; d_gene: -; len: 12; CDR3aa: CASNDLYQPQHF; CDR3nt: TGTGCCAGCAATGACCTCTATCAGCCCCAGCATTTT
abundance: -; j_gene: TRBJ1-2; v_gene: TRBV14; d_gene: -; len: 18; CDR3aa: CANSHTSTGSRLDYGYTF; CDR3nt: TGTGCCAACAGCCATACGTCAACAGGTTCCCGGCTTGACTATGGCTACACCTTC
abundance: -; j_gene: TRBJ1-4; v_gene: TRBV6-1; d_gene: -; len: 15; CDR3aa: CASSENPAPDEKLFF; CDR3nt: TGTGCCAGCAGTGAAAATCCCGCCCCGGATGAAAAACTGTTTTTT
abundance: few; j_gene: TRBJ2-7; v_gene: TRBV12-3/TRBV12-4; d_gene: -; len: 12; CDR3aa: CASSWTNNEQYF; CDR3nt: TGTGCCAGCAGTTGGACTAACAATGAGCAGTACTTC
abundance: few; j_gene: TRBJ2-7; v_gene: TRBV11-1; d_gene: -; len: 16; CDR3aa: CASSPTGVNREGEQYF; CDR3nt: TGTGCCAGCAGCCCCACCGGGGTCAATCGAGAGGGCGAGCAGTACTTC
abundance: -; j_gene: TRBJ2-3; v_gene: TRBV29-1; d_gene: -; len: 10; CDR3aa: CSVGLSPQYF; CDR3nt: TGCAGCGTTGGTTTGTCACCGCAGTATTTT
abundance: few; j_gene: TRBJ2-7; v_gene: TRBV6-6; d_gene: TRBD2; len: 15; CDR3aa: CASSNLSGRGGEQYF; CDR3nt: TGTGCCAGCAGCAACCTGAGCGGGAGGGGCGGAGAGCAGTACTTC
abundance: -; j_gene: TRBJ2-1; v_gene: TRBV20-1; d_gene: -; len: 15; CDR3aa: CSAKEGLTNLHEQFF; CDR3nt: TGCAGTGCTAAGGAGGGACTCACTAATCTACATGAGCAGTTCTTC
abundance: -; j_gene: TRBJ1-1; v_gene: TRBV28; d_gene: TRBD1; len: 13; CDR3aa: CASSLTGGGEAFF; CDR3nt: TGTGCCAGCAGTCTGACAGGGGGCGGTGAAGCTTTCTTT
abundance: -; j_gene: TRBJ2-1; v_gene: TRBV10-3; d_gene: TRBD2; len: 13; CDR3aa: CAINGLADNEQFF; CDR3nt: TGTGCCATCAACGGACTAGCGGACAATGAGCAGTTCTTC
abundance: many; j_gene: TRBJ2-1; v_gene: TRBV25-1; d_gene: -; len: 11; CDR3aa: CASSGPNEQFF; CDR3nt: TGTGCCAGCAGTGGTCCTAATGAGCAGTTCTTC
abundance: -; j_gene: TRBJ2-7; v_gene: TRBV29-1; d_gene: -; len: 13; CDR3aa: CSVGGTITYEQYF; CDR3nt: TGCAGCGTTGGGGGAACTATAACCTACGAGCAGTACTTC
abundance: -; j_gene: TRBJ2-1; v_gene: TRBV6-5; d_gene: TRBD2; len: 16; CDR3aa: CASSYPGLGGRNEQFF; CDR3nt: TGTGCCAGCAGTTACCCGGGACTGGGCGGGAGGAATGAGCAGTTCTTC
abundance: -; j_gene: TRBJ2-7; v_gene: TRBV25-1; d_gene: -; len: 16; CDR3aa: CASSEMTGDTPYEQYF; CDR3nt: TGTGCCAGCAGTGAAATGACGGGGGACACCCCCTACGAGCAGTACTTC
abundance: -; j_gene: TRBJ2-1; v_gene: TRBV20-1; d_gene: -; len: 14; CDR3aa: CSASAAGSYNEQFF; CDR3nt: TGCAGTGCTAGTGCGGCGGGCTCCTACAATGAGCAGTTCTTC